Shown below are 32 T cell receptor beta chains from a single sample sequenced in a study of OX40 agonist ivuxolimab in advanced cancers. Data came from immunoSEQ multiplex PCR; TCRdb stores just in-frame clones and leaves some out. The sample lists tens of thousands of clones; roughly 86% were seen once. Sequenced material: CD4+ or CD8+ T cells sorted from blood, taken in a trial of the OX40 agonist ivuxolimab. These receptors came from an adult with an advanced solid tumor such as melanoma, head and neck, liver or kidney cancer.

The chain joins TRBV7-2 to TRBJ2-3, with D unresolved. Germline CDR1 SGHTA, CDR2 FQGNSA. V lost 0 bases and J 6 bases, leaving 10 bases between the germline ends. The CDR3 loop spans 14 amino acids. CDR3 residues: CASSLASRWDTQYF. CDR3 bases: TGTGCCAGCAGCTTAGCCTCTCGGTGGGATACGCAGTATTTT.

The CDR3 is CASSEYYNEQFF. The CDR3 DNA reads as TGCGCCAGCAGTGAGTACTACAATGAGCAGTTCTTC. The chain is built from TRBV10-2 and TRBJ2-1; D not resolved. CDR3 length: 12 residues. Germline CDR1 WSHSY, CDR2 SAAADI. Trimming cost V 1 base and J 3 bases, with 1 base left between them.

J is TRBJ2-1 and V is TRBV6-4; 7 bases align to TRBD2. V lost 9 bases to trimming and J lost 0 bases; unmatched junction nucleotides: 2. The germline V gene encodes CDR1 MRHNA and CDR2 SNTAGT. The length of the CDR3 is 13 residues. CDR3 sequence: CASRGDSYNEQFF. Here the CDR3 DNA reads TGTGCCAGTCGGGGGGACTCCTACAATGAGCAGTTCTTC.

The chain is built from TRBV7-8 and TRBJ1-2, with 7 bases that match TRBD1. CDR3 length equals 13 residues. Trimming cost V 5 bases and J 7 bases; bases outside gene matches: 7. Germline V CDR1 and CDR2: SGHVS, FQNEAQ. The CDR3 protein is CASSKGQDGGYTF. DNA for the CDR3: TGTGCCAGCAGCAAAGGACAGGATGGTGGCTACACCTTC.

The gene calls are TRBV5-1 and TRBJ2-3, with D possibly TRBD1 on 6 matching bases. Trimming removed 4 bases at V and 2 bases at J, with 8 bases between. The CDR3 sequence is 13 residues long. Germline V gene sequence: CDR1 SGHRS, CDR2 YFSETQ. CDR3 amino acids: CASSMGATDTQYF. DNA for the CDR3: TGCGCCAGCAGCATGGGGGCCACAGATACGCAGTATTTT.

V and J are TRBV20-1 and TRBJ2-5; D is unresolved. The CDR3 has 11 residues. CDR1 and CDR2 from the germline V gene are DFQATT and SNEGSKA (reference sequence). V lost 6 bases to trimming and J lost 2 bases, with 7 bases between them. The CDR3 nucleotides read TGCAGTGCCACGGCTCAAGAGACCCAGTACTTC. It translates to CSATAQETQYF.

V and J are TRBV7-9 and TRBJ1-2; maybe TRBD1 (6 bases). Germline CDR1 reads SEHNR; CDR2 reads FQNEAQ (reference sequence). Trimming stripped 7 bases from V and 6 bases from J, with 21 bases between. This CDR3 is 15 amino acids long. CDR3 protein: CASTKWGAGDNGYTF. CDR3 nucleotide sequence: TGTGCCAGCACCAAATGGGGGGCAGGGGATAATGGCTACACCTTC.

This chain joins TRBV18 and TRBJ1-2; tentatively, D is TRBD1 (6 bases). The V gene's germline CDR1 is KGHSH and CDR2 LQKENI. The CDR3 loop spans 13 amino acids. The ends were cut back, 6 bases at V and 6 bases at J, with 14 bases in the middle. CDR3 loop: CASSQGTGNGYTF. The CDR3 region has the DNA TGTGCCAGCTCGCAGGGAACAGGGAATGGCTACACCTTC. The full variable domain, rest sourced from reference TRBV18 and TRBJ1-2, is NAGVMQNPRHLVRRRGQEARLRCSPMKGHSHVYWYRQLPEEGLKFMVYLQKENIIDESGMPKERFSAEFPKEGPSILRIQQVVRGDSAAYFCASSQGTGNGYTFGSGTRLTVV.

The chain couples TRBV11-2 to TRBJ2-1, with 8 bases fitting TRBD1. CDR1 SGHAT and CDR2 FQNNGV come from the germline V gene. V was clipped by 1 base and J by 8 bases; unmatched bases: 4. The CDR3 is made up of 14 amino acids. CDR3 amino acids: CASSLGQGFDEQFF. In DNA form, the CDR3 reads TGTGCCAGCAGCTTAGGACAGGGGTTCGATGAGCAGTTCTTC.

This clone was detected a few times. This chain uses TRBV5-4 with TRBJ1-6, with TRBD1 as a possible D gene (6 bases). CDR3 size: 14 residues. Trimming pared 0 bases from V and 10 bases from J, leaving 11 bases between. Germline V gives CDR1 SGHNT, CDR2 YYREEE (reference sequence). CDR3 DNA sequence: TGTGCCAGCAGCTTGGACAGGGTGCAATCACCCCTCCACTTT. This gives the protein CASSLDRVQSPLHF.

This clone was seen only once. V is TRBV25-1 and J is TRBJ1-2, with 9 positions matching TRBD1. Losses at the gene ends were 4 bases for V and 2 bases for J; bases not matched to a gene: 2. The germline V gene has CDR1 MGHDK and CDR2 SYGVNS. The CDR3 is 14 amino acids. CDR3 coding DNA: TGTGCCAGCAGTGCAGGACAGGGGAACTATGGCTACACCTTC. Its translation: CASSAGQGNYGYTF.

Details on this clone: Other DNA sequences in this specimen translate into the identical CDR3. The chain employs TRBV5-5 and TRBJ1-5; no definite D call. CDR3 length equals 13 residues. Trimming took 0 bases from V and 3 from J, leaving 4 bases between them. Germline lookup yields CDR1 SGHKS and CDR2 YYEKEE (reference sequence). This CDR3 reads CASSLDPNQPQHF. DNA of the CDR3: TGTGCCAGCAGCTTGGACCCCAATCAGCCCCAGCATTTT.

Here the CDR3 DNA reads TGTGCCAGCAGCCAGACCGCCAGCCACAATGAGCAGTTCTTC. It yields the protein CASSQTASHNEQFF. The chain links TRBV14 to TRBJ2-1, with D hard to call. Trimming pared 3 bases from V and 5 bases from J, leaving 11 bases between. Per the germline V gene, CDR1 is SGHDN and CDR2 is FVKESK. The CDR3 is 14 residues long.

The genes are TRBV6-1 and TRBJ1-4; D gene ambiguous. Germline V gives CDR1 MNHNS, CDR2 SASEGT. The CDR3 contains 14 residues. With 5 bases removed from V and 0 bases from J, the gap between germline ends came to 7 bases. The CDR3 sequence: CASSTSATNEKLFF. CDR3 bases: TGTGCCAGCAGTACAAGTGCAACTAATGAAAAACTGTTTTTT.

CDR3 sequence (DNA): TGTGCCAGCAGTGGGGGTATAGGGGTTGAGACTGAAGCTTTCTTT. Its translation: CASSGGIGVETEAFF. The rearrangement links TRBV6-1 to TRBJ1-1; maybe TRBD1 (5 bases). In germline, CDR1 is MNHNS, CDR2 SASEGT. The CDR3 consists of 15 residues. The V end was cut by 4 bases, the J end by 5 bases, with 17 bases between.

A single count supports this clone. CDR3: CASRPRPDRGYGYTF. The CDR3 DNA is TGTGCCAGCAGACCCCGCCCCGACAGGGGGTATGGCTACACCTTC. The V and J genes are TRBV6-5 and TRBJ1-2, with TRBD1 identical over 9 bases. Germline-derived CDR1 and CDR2 are MNHEY and SVGAGI. The V and J ends lost 6 bases and 5 bases, in that order; junction bases with no gene match: 10. The CDR3 spans 15 residues.

This clone was counted a few times. The V gene is TRBV4-2, the J gene TRBJ1-4; 7 bases fit TRBD1. The V and J ends lost 2 bases and 7 bases, in that order; junction bases with no gene match: 7. The germline V gene encodes CDR1 LGHNA and CDR2 YNFKEQ. The CDR3 totals 15 residues. CDR3 coding DNA: TGTGCCAGCAGCCAACCCCAGGGGGTGGGTGAAAAACTGTTTTTT. Protein product: CASSQPQGVGEKLFF.

Written as DNA, the CDR3 is TGTGCCAGCAGCTCACCCAGGGTTGGCTATGGCTACACCTTC. Translated, it gives CASSSPRVGYGYTF. The V gene is TRBV5-4, the J gene TRBJ1-2, with D maybe TRBD1 (5 bases). The length of the CDR3 is 14 residues. Germline CDR1 reads SGHNT; CDR2 reads YYREEE (reference sequence). V was clipped by 3 bases and J by 4 bases, with 13 bases between them.

V gene TRBV11-1 combines with J gene TRBJ1-2; possibly TRBD1 for D (5 bases). V was cut by 4 bases and J by 4 bases, with 13 bases left in between. The CDR3 loop spans 14 amino acids. Germline values: CDR1 SGHAT, CDR2 FQDESV (reference sequence). This chain's CDR3 is CASSSTGGAYGYTF. The CDR3 DNA reads TGTGCCAGCAGCTCCACCGGCGGGGCCTATGGCTACACCTTC.

The chain combines TRBV7-9 with TRBJ1-2, with D possibly being TRBD1 (5 bases). This CDR3 contains 17 residues. Germline V CDR1 and CDR2: SEHNR, FQNEAQ (reference sequence). The ends were cut back, 4 bases at V and 4 bases at J, with 22 bases in the middle. The CDR3, as DNA: TGTGCCAGCAGCTCCCAATACCTTACCGGGACCATCTATGGCTACACCTTC. This codes for CASSSQYLTGTIYGYTF.

The chain uses TRBV9 and TRBJ2-2; TRBD2 agrees at 7 bases. The CDR3 totals 17 residues. The V segment lost 6 bases and the J segment 6 bases; nucleotides outside the gene matches: 17. Germline V lookup: CDR1 SGDLS, CDR2 YYNGEE. The CDR3 sequence is CASTNGLGKVGAGELFF. In DNA form, the CDR3 reads TGTGCCAGCACGAACGGACTAGGAAAAGTCGGCGCCGGGGAGCTGTTTTTT. Based on the CDR3 plus reference TRBV9 and TRBJ2-2, the full variable domain is DSGVTQTPKHLITATGQRVTLRCSPRSGDLSVYWYQQSLDQGLQFLIQYYNGEERAKGNILERFSAQQFPDLHSELNLSSLELGDSALYFCASTNGLGKVGAGELFFGEGSRLTVL.

This clone was detected a few times. CDR3 coding DNA: TGTGCCAGCAGCTTAATTGGGGACGGTAATTCACCCCTCCACTTT. It specifies CASSLIGDGNSPLHF. The chain employs TRBV7-3 and TRBJ1-6; a possible D gene is TRBD1 (5 bases). V lost 1 base and J lost 6, with 10 bases in between. This CDR3 comprises 15 residues. CDR1 is SGHTA and CDR2 is FQGTGA in the germline V gene.

This clone was detected only once. The chain joins TRBV9 to TRBJ2-6; 8 nucleotides agree with TRBD1. The CDR3 is 15 amino acids. The germline V gene encodes CDR1 SGDLS and CDR2 YYNGEE. Trimming at V came to 4 bases and at J to 12 bases, leaving 12 bases not matched to a gene. This chain's CDR3 is CASSRVGTGSLVLTF. The DNA of the CDR3 is TGTGCCAGCAGCCGCGTCGGGACAGGCTCCCTCGTCCTGACTTTC.

V usage is TRBV7-2 and J usage is TRBJ1-5; TRBD1 matches at 8 bases. The germline V gene has CDR1 SGHTA and CDR2 FQGNSA. The CDR3 contains 14 residues. Trimming cost V 4 bases and J 4 bases; bases outside gene matches: 3. CDR3 in DNA: TGTGCCAGCAGCTCCGACAGGGGAAATCAGCCCCAGCATTTT. Translated, it gives CASSSDRGNQPQHF. Filled out from reference TRBV7-2 and TRBJ1-5, the complete variable domain reads GAGVSQSPSNKVTEKGKDVELRCDPISGHTALYWYRQSLGQGLEFLIYFQGNSAPDKSGLPSDRFSAERTGGSVSTLTIQRTQQEDSAVYLCASSSDRGNQPQHFGDGTRLSIL.

V usage is TRBV5-4 and J usage is TRBJ1-1; D possibly corresponds to TRBD1 (5 bases). The CDR3 spans 11 residues. V was clipped by 6 bases and J by 5 bases, with 8 bases between them. Germline V CDR1 and CDR2: SGHNT, YYREEE (reference sequence). CDR3 nucleotide sequence: TGTGCCAGCAACCAGGGAACTGAAGCTTTCTTT. It specifies CASNQGTEAFF.

The chain couples TRBV9 to TRBJ1-4; D may be TRBD1 (6 bases). Germline lookup yields CDR1 SGDLS and CDR2 YYNGEE. The CDR3 runs 14 residues. V lost 0 bases and J 8 bases, leaving 11 bases between the germline ends. CDR3 sequence (DNA): TGTGCCAGCAGCGTAGCAGGGGTTGGGGAAAAACTGTTTTTT. Protein product: CASSVAGVGEKLFF.

The V call is TRBV7-2, the J call TRBJ1-4; 7 positions agree with TRBD1. The ends lost 6 bases at V and 7 bases at J; junction bases unmatched: 11. Germline V gives CDR1 SGHTA, CDR2 FQGNSA. This CDR3 is built from 15 residues. DNA for the CDR3: TGTGCCAGCAGACCTAAACAGGGGTTAAGTGAAAAACTGTTTTTT. Protein product: CASRPKQGLSEKLFF. The entire variable domain, with the rest obtained from reference TRBV7-2 and TRBJ1-4, is as follows: GAGVSQSPSNKVTEKGKDVELRCDPISGHTALYWYRQSLGQGLEFLIYFQGNSAPDKSGLPSDRFSAERTGGSVSTLTIQRTQQEDSAVYLCASRPKQGLSEKLFFGSGTQLSVL.

V and J are TRBV28 and TRBJ1-2; D gene ambiguous. V was cut by 5 bases and J by 5 bases, with 9 bases left in between. Germline CDR1 is MDHEN and CDR2 is SYDVKM. The CDR3 is made up of 12 amino acids. The CDR3 sequence: CASSPQGYGYTF. For the CDR3, the DNA is TGTGCCAGCAGTCCACAAGGGTATGGCTACACCTTC.

The chain recombines TRBV6-1 with TRBJ2-7; no definite D call. CDR1 and CDR2 from the germline V gene are MNHNS and SASEGT. Trimming cost V 5 bases and J 2 bases, with 7 bases left between them. The CDR3 runs 12 residues. The CDR3 here is CASSNNPYEQYV. DNA of the CDR3: TGTGCCAGCAGTAACAACCCCTACGAGCAGTACGTC.

V and J are TRBV7-9 and TRBJ2-3, with 9 bases aligning to TRBD2. With 2 bases clipped from V and 1 base from J, the junction kept 4 bases outside the gene matches. The CDR3 is 16 amino acids. Germline V CDR1 and CDR2: SEHNR, FQNEAQ (reference sequence). CDR3 in DNA: TGTGCCAGCAGCTTACTCGGCGGGGGGGGCACAGATACGCAGTATTTT. This encodes CASSLLGGGGTDTQYF.

The chain recombines TRBV7-6 with TRBJ1-4; perhaps TRBD1 as D (5 bases). V shed 5 bases and J shed 0 bases, with 13 bases lying between them. Germline V gene data show CDR1 as SGHVS and CDR2 as FNYEAQ. The CDR3 is 16 amino acids. The CDR3 is CASSGGTTATNEKLFF. The CDR3 bases are TGTGCCAGCAGCGGAGGGACCACAGCAACTAATGAAAAACTGTTTTTT.

This clone appeared a few times. The chain is built from TRBV27 and TRBJ1-2, with 8 nucleotides matching TRBD1. Per the germline V gene, CDR1 is MNHEY and CDR2 is SMNVEV (reference sequence). CDR3 length: 15 residues. Trimming at V came to 5 bases and at J to 1 base, leaving 6 bases not matched to a gene. In DNA, the CDR3 is TGTGCCAGCAGTCCACGGACAGGGCTTAACTATGGCTACACCTTC. This sequence encodes CASSPRTGLNYGYTF.